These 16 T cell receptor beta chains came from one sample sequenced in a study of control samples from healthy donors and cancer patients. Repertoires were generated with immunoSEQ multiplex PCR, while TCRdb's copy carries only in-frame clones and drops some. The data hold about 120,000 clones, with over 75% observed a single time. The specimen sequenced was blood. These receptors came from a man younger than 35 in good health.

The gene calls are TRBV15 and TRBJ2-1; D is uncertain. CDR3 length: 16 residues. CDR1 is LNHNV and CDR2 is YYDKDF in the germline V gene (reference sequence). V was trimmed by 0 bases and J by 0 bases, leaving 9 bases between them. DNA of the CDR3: TGTGCCACCAGCAGAGATCGGCACGGCTCCTACAATGAGCAGTTCTTC. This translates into CATSRDRHGSYNEQFF. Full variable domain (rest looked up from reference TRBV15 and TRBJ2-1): DAMVIQNPRYQVTQFGKPVTLSCSQTLNHNVMYWYQQKSSQAPKLLFHYYDKDFNNEADTPDNFQSRRPNTSFCFLDIRSPGLGDTAMYLCATSRDRHGSYNEQFFGPGTRLTVL.

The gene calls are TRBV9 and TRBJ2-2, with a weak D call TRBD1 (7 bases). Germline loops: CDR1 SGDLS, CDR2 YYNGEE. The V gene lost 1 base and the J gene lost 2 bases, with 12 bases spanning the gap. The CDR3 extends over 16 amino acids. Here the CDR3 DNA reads TGTGCCAGCAGCGTACTTCAGGGGGGAAACACCGGGGAGCTGTTTTTT. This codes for CASSVLQGGNTGELFF.

For the CDR3, the DNA is TGTGCCAGCAGCTGGGACAGGGCCCGCAATTCACCCCTCCACTTT. Protein sequence: CASSWDRARNSPLHF. V gene TRBV5-4 combines with J gene TRBJ1-6, with 9 bases fitting TRBD1. The trim removed 3 bases at V and 7 bases at J, leaving 5 bases unmatched. This CDR3 is 15 amino acids long. Germline V gene lookup returns CDR1 SGHNT and CDR2 YYREEE (reference sequence).

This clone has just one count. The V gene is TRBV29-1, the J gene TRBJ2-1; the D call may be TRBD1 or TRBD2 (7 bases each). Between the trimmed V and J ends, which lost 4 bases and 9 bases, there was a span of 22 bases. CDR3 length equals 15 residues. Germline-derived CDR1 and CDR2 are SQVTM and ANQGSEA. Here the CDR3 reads CSVVNNRGGGSEQFF. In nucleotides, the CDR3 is TGCAGCGTTGTGAACAACAGGGGCGGGGGTAGTGAGCAGTTCTTC.

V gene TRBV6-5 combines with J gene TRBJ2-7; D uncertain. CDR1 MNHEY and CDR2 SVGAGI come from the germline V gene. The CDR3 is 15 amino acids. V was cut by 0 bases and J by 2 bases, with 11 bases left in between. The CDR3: CASSYSVERTYEQYF. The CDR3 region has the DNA TGTGCCAGCAGTTACTCGGTGGAGCGTACCTACGAGCAGTACTTC.

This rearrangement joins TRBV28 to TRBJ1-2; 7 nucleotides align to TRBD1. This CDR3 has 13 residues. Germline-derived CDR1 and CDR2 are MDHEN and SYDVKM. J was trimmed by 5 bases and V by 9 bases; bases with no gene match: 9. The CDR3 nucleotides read TGTGCCAGTTATACCGGGACAGCATATGGCTACACCTTC. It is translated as CASYTGTAYGYTF.

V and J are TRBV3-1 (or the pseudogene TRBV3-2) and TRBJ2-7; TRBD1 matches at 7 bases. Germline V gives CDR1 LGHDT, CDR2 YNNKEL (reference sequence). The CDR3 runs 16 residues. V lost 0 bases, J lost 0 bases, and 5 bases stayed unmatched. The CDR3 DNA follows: TGTGCCAGCAGCCAAGATCGGGCAGGGGGCTCCTACGAGCAGTACTTC. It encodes CASSQDRAGGSYEQYF.

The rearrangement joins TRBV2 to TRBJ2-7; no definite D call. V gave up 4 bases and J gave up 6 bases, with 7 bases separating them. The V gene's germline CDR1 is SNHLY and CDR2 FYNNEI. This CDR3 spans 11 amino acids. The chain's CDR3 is CASSVKLEQYF. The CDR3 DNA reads TGTGCCAGCAGTGTTAAGCTCGAGCAGTACTTC. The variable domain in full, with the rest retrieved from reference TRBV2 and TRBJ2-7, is EPEVTQTPSHQVTQMGQEVILRCVPISNHLYFYWYRQILGQKVEFLVSFYNNEISEKSEIFDDQFSVERPDGSNFTLKIRSTKLEDSAMYFCASSVKLEQYFGPGTRLTVT.

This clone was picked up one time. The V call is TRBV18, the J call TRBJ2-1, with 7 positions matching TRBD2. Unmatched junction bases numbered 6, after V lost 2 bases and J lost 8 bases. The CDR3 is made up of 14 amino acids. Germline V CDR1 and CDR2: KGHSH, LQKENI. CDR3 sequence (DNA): TGTGCCAGCTCACCAACCGGGAGGACGGATGAGCAGTTCTTC. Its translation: CASSPTGRTDEQFF. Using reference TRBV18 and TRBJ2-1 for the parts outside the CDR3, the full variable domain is NAGVMQNPRHLVRRRGQEARLRCSPMKGHSHVYWYRQLPEEGLKFMVYLQKENIIDESGMPKERFSAEFPKEGPSILRIQQVVRGDSAAYFCASSPTGRTDEQFFGPGTRLTVL.

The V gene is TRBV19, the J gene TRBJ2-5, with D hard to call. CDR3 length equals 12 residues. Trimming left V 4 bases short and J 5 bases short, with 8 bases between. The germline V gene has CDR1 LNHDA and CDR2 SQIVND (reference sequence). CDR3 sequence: CASSRNGETQYF. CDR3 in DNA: TGTGCCAGTAGTAGGAACGGGGAGACCCAGTACTTC.

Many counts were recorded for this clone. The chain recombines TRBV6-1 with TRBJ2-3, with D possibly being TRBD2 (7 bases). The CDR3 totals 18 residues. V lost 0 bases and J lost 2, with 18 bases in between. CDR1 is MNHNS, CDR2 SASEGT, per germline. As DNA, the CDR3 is TGTGCCAGCAGTGAAGCGCTTGGGGGGGCGGCGACCACAGATACGCAGTATTTT. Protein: CASSEALGGAATTDTQYF.

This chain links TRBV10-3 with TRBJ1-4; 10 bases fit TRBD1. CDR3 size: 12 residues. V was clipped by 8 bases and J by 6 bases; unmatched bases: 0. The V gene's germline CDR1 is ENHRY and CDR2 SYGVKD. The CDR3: CAIGTGDEKLFF. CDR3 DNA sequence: TGTGCCATCGGGACAGGGGATGAAAAACTGTTTTTT.

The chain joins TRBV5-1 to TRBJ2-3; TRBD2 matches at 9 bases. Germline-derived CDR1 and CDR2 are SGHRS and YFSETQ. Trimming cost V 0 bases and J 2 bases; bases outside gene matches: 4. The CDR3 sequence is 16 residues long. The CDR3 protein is CASSLDLAGFTDTQYF. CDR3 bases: TGCGCCAGCAGCTTGGACCTAGCGGGATTCACAGATACGCAGTATTTT.

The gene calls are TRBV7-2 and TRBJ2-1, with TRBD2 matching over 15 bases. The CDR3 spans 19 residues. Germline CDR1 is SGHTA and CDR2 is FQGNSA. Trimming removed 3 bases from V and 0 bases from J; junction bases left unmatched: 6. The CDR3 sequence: CASSFRTSGRGSSYNEQFF. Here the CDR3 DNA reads TGTGCCAGCAGCTTCCGGACTAGCGGGAGGGGGAGCTCCTACAATGAGCAGTTCTTC.

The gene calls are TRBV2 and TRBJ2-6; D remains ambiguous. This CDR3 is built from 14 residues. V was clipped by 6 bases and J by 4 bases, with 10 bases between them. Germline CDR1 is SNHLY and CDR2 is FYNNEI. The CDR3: CASSMQAGANVLTF. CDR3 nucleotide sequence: TGTGCCAGCAGCATGCAAGCGGGGGCCAACGTCCTGACTTTC.

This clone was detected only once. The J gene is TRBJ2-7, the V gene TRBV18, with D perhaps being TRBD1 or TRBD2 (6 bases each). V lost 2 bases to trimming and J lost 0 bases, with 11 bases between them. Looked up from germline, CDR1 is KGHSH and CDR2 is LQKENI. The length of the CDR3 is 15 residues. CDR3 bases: TGTGCCAGCTCACCAGTAGGGGGGATCTCCTACGAGCAGTACTTC. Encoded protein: CASSPVGGISYEQYF. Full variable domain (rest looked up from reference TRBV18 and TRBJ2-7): NAGVMQNPRHLVRRRGQEARLRCSPMKGHSHVYWYRQLPEEGLKFMVYLQKENIIDESGMPKERFSAEFPKEGPSILRIQQVVRGDSAAYFCASSPVGGISYEQYFGPGTRLTVT.